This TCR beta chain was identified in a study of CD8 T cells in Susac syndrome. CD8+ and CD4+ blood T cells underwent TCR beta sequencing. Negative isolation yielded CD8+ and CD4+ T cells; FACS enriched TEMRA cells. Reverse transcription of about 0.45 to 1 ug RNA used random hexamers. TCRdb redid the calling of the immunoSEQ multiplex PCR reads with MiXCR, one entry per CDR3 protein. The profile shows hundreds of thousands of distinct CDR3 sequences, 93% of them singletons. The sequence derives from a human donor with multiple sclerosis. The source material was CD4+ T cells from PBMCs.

The CDR3 DNA follows: TGCAGCGTTGGGGACAGGCGTGAAAAACTGTTTTTT. Translating it yields CSVGDRREKLFF. This chain joins TRBV29-1 and TRBJ1-4; 8 bases fit TRBD1. Germline V lookup: CDR1 SQVTM, CDR2 ANQGSEA. This CDR3 spans 12 amino acids. J lost 7 bases, V lost 4 bases, and 2 bases had no gene match.